The TCR beta chain described here comes from a study of T-cell reconstitution after alpha-beta-depleted transplantation in children. As it was prepared, the TCRbeta library received unique molecular identifiers. One entry per CDR3 protein, called by TCRdb with MiXCR from the PCR reads. Here the sample spans approximately 240,000 distinct CDR3 sequences, 9.7% being singletons. This clonotype was seen many times. This CDR3 has 15 amino acids. The germline CDR1 and CDR2 sequences are DFQATT and SNEGSKA (reference sequence). Trimming at V came to 3 bases and at J to 5 bases, leaving 10 bases not matched to a gene.

V and J are TRBV20-1 and TRBJ2-3; 8 positions agree with TRBD1. This TCR came from a human donor who donated a stem cell graft to a child with SCID. Sequenced here: PBMCs from the stem cell graft donor, sampled from the stem cell graft. The CDR3 region is CSASAWTGRKDTQYF. In DNA form, the CDR3 reads TGCAGTGCTAGCGCCTGGACAGGGCGGAAAGATACGCAGTATTTT.